This T cell receptor (beta chain) is drawn from a study of naive and memory T cell subsets. An equimolar mix of two oligonucleotides served as the beta constant-region primer for TRBC1 and TRBC2. Nested alpha and beta constant-region primers with the SP2 primer drove four PCR rounds on ligated cDNA. TCRdb analysed the UMI-ligation and nested PCR reads with MiXCR anew, one entry per CDR3 protein. The sample shows 120,000 or so distinct CDR3 sequences, 30% to 45% of them seen only once. Trimming cost V 8 bases and J 6 bases; bases outside gene matches: 19. Germline CDR1 MNHEY, CDR2 SMNVEV (reference sequence). The CDR3 runs 17 residues. Turning to this clonotype: Its antigen is undetermined.

Whole-study findings and limits: Activation and differentiation may alter RNA-based TCR counts.

Four subsets defined by CD45RA and CD27 were sorted after CD3, CD4, CD8 and live/dead staining. This clonotype was obtained from a human donor in good health. Specimen: central memory CD4+ T cells from blood. The genes are TRBV27 and TRBJ1-2, with 9 bases matching TRBD1. The CDR3: CASRSTPRLTGGDGYTF. Written as DNA, the CDR3 is TGTGCCAGCCGTTCAACTCCCCGACTTACAGGGGGCGATGGCTACACCTTC.